The rows below give T cell receptor beta chains drawn from one sample of a study of shared clonotypes between healthy human individuals. The assay was immunoSEQ multiplex PCR, and TCRdb's table has in-frame clones only and misses some. The repertoire holds about 380,000 clones, with about 96% as singletons. Sequences were obtained from memory CD8+ T cells sorted from blood. Receptors were obtained from a young man in good health. CDR3s include the opening cysteine and the closing phenylalanine or tryptophan. The order of the fields is J gene, V gene, D gene, clone size, CDR3 DNA, CDR3 protein. The D gene is left open where the match is weak. Clone size is shown for a subset of rows, as once, few, many or a class of expanded clone.

>TRBJ1-5|TRBV5-8|.|.
TGTGCCAGCAGCTTTACTGGGGCAGGAGATCAGCCCCAGCATTTT
CASSFTGAGDQPQHF
>TRBJ2-5|TRBV28|TRBD2|.
TGTGCCAGCAACGGGGGGAATCTGGAGACCCAGTACTTC
CASNGGNLETQYF
>TRBJ1-5|TRBV2|TRBD1|.
TGTGCCAGCAGTGAAGCGATGGGAACAGGGGGCGCGGGGAATCAGCCCCAGCATTTT
CASSEAMGTGGAGNQPQHF
>TRBJ1-2|TRBV28|.|once
TGTGCCAGCAGTTTCGGGGCCAGGGGCTACACCTTC
CASSFGARGYTF
>TRBJ2-7|TRBV5-1|TRBD2|.
TGCGCCAGCGGGCTAGCGGGAGAACCCGAGCAGTACTTC
CASGLAGEPEQYF
>TRBJ2-3|TRBV29-1|TRBD2|.
TGCAGCGTCCTTAGCGGGAGGGGCCCAGATACGCAGTATTTT
CSVLSGRGPDTQYF
>TRBJ2-3|TRBV28|.|.
TGTGCCAGCAGTTCCAGTCCCCTCCGGGATACGCAGTATTTT
CASSSSPLRDTQYF
>TRBJ2-1|TRBV19|TRBD2|.
TGTGCCAGTAGTACTAGCGGGAGTTACAATGAGCAGTTCTTC
CASSTSGSYNEQFF
>TRBJ2-5|TRBV29-1|.|once
TGCAGCGTTGTCCCCCGGGCTTTCCAAGAGACCCAGTACTTC
CSVVPRAFQETQYF
>TRBJ1-2|TRBV25-1|TRBD1|.
TGTGCCAGCGGACAGGATTCTAACTATGGCTACACCTTC
CASGQDSNYGYTF
>TRBJ2-7|TRBV30|TRBD2|.
TGTGCCTGGAATCGGGCTAGCGGGAGGGAGGAGCAGTACTTC
CAWNRASGREEQYF
>TRBJ1-1|TRBV4-2|.|.
TGTGCCAGCAGCCAAGGAGGTACGGGAATCGGGACTGAAGCTTTCTTT
CASSQGGTGIGTEAFF
>TRBJ1-2|TRBV29-1|.|.
TGCAGCGTTGGCCGTGGCTACACCTTC
CSVGRGYTF
>TRBJ2-2|TRBV10-1|.|once
TGCGCCAGCAGTGATCAAGGGGGGCCGAACACCGGGGAGCTGTTTTTT
CASSDQGGPNTGELFF
>TRBJ2-2|TRBV7-6|TRBD2|.
TGTGCCAGCAGCCCGAGACTAGCGGGAGAGTTATGGACCGGGGAGCTGTTTTTT
CASSPRLAGELWTGELFF
>TRBJ2-3|TRBV10-2|TRBD2|.
TGCGCCAGCACCGGGACTAGCGGGACGATAGATACGCAGTATTTT
CASTGTSGTIDTQYF
>TRBJ2-3|TRBV9|TRBD2|.
TGTGCCAGCAGCACCCGACTAGCGGGAGTCGCAGATACGCAGTATTTT
CASSTRLAGVADTQYF
>TRBJ1-2|TRBV18|.|.
TGTGCCAGCTCGCGGGGGGCAGACTATGGCTACACCTTC
CASSRGADYGYTF
>TRBJ1-3|TRBV30|.|.
TGTGCCTGGAGTGTACGTAGGACAAACTCTGGAAACACCATATATTTT
CAWSVRRTNSGNTIYF
>TRBJ1-1|TRBV10-2|.|.
TGCGCCAGCAGTGACGTCGGACGCCAGAACACTGAAGCTTTCTTT
CASSDVGRQNTEAFF
>TRBJ1-1|TRBV7-6|.|once
TGTGCCAGCAGCTTCCGGACGAACACTGAAGCTTTCTTT
CASSFRTNTEAFF
>TRBJ1-5|TRBV19|.|.
TGTGCCACCGAGGGGTCCTATAGCAATCAGCCCCAGCATTTT
CATEGSYSNQPQHF
>TRBJ2-1|TRBV10-3|.|.
TGTGCCATCAAAAGCGAGGGCGGTTCCTACAATGAGCAGTTCTTC
CAIKSEGGSYNEQFF
>TRBJ2-1|TRBV5-4|.|.
TGTGCCAGCAGCTTGGAACAGGGTTACAATGAGCAGTTCTTC
CASSLEQGYNEQFF
>TRBJ1-1|TRBV4-1|.|.
TGCGCCAGCAGCCAAGATCTAGGGCGGGGGAACACTGAAGCTTTCTTT
CASSQDLGRGNTEAFF
>TRBJ2-1|TRBV9|TRBD1|.
TGTGCCAGCAGCCCCGGGACAGGGTGGTCCTACAATGAGCAGTTCTTC
CASSPGTGWSYNEQFF